Sequencing of this T cell receptor beta chain was carried out in a study of beta chain features in type 1 diabetes. General observations from the study: Shortening of TCRB CDR3s, moderate but significant, appeared in all four CD4+ subsets of Type 1 diabetes patients.

Reverse transcribing all isolated RNA meant expressed TCRB transcripts were sequenced. Assay used: immunoSEQ multiplex PCR; TCRdb lists only in-frame clones, some missing. The sample contains hundreds of thousands of clones, over 12% of which appear only once. CD4+ naive, central memory, regulatory and stem cell-like memory subsets were isolated by sorting on CD45RO/CCR7/CD25/CD127/CD95/CD27. Regarding this clone: The antigen is unknown.

Germline CDR1 and CDR2: MNHNY and SVGAGI (reference sequence). Trimming cost V 2 bases and J 6 bases, with 13 bases left between them. The CDR3 has 14 amino acids. The source of this sequence is a man younger than 30 with type 1 diabetes. Sequenced input: naive CD4+ T cells from blood. The chain has TRBV6-6 and TRBJ1-2; D is uncertain. The CDR3 DNA is TGTGCCAGCAGTTACCTCCAAGAAGCCGATGGCTACACCTTC. Protein sequence: CASSYLQEADGYTF.